The clone carrying this T cell receptor (beta chain) rates as large. The source of the sample is a study of CD8+ T cells in alopecia areata. Specimens obtained from alopecia areata patients comprised lesional scalp punch biopsies and peripheral blood. The authors extracted RNA and reverse transcribed it into cDNA as the sequencing template. Here immunoSEQ multiplex PCR was the method, and the copy in TCRdb shows in-frame clones only, minus some. This table has approximately 12,000 clones, 60% appearing once. The length of the CDR3 is 17 residues. The germline gives CDR1 SGDLS, CDR2 YYNGEE. The germline V and J ends were trimmed by 0 bases and 0 bases, with 13 bases remaining between them.

The receptor's source is a human donor with alopecia areata. Material for sequencing was skin. This rearrangement joins TRBV9 to TRBJ2-1; no clear D. This CDR3 reads CASSVGLVSGSYNEQFF. The CDR3 nucleotides read TGTGCCAGCAGCGTAGGATTAGTCTCTGGCTCCTACAATGAGCAGTTCTTC.